Reported below is one T cell receptor beta chain. What it binds is unknown. This entry is derived from a study of T cell responses to AZD1222 COVID-19 vaccine. Study-wide background: Pooling was applied to second doses at about 4 or about 12 weeks. Overall study findings and caveats: Unmutated variant regions are reportedly the target of nearly half of TCRs that are spike-specific. Spike-specific TCR repertoires showed rising breadth and depth after two AZD1222 doses. Repertoires were obtained only post-peak T cell response.

Produced via immunoSEQ multiplex PCR; TCRdb's table is partial and in-frame only. The sample carries some 140,000 clones, 70% to 90% recorded once. The TCR was taken from an adult in good health. Sequenced here: peripheral blood, sampled on day 0 of AZD1222 vaccination.

This CDR3 is CASSQAGTGYDGPRGYTF. The CDR3 region has the DNA TGTGCCAGCAGCCAAGCCGGGACAGGATATGATGGCCCAAGGGGCTACACCTTC. This sequence joins TRBV7-9 and TRBJ1-2, with TRBD1 identical over 8 bases. The CDR3 has 18 amino acids. Germline loops: CDR1 SEHNR, CDR2 FQNEAQ (reference sequence). V shed 5 bases and J 8 bases; nucleotides not matched to a gene: 22.